The clone carrying this TCR beta chain showed up just a few times. The antigen remains unidentified. These data are taken from a study of T-cell memory formation after mild COVID-19. In the study overall: TCR clusters were mostly confined to one donor each. General observations from the study: Clones shrinking between day 15 and 85 showed a balanced CD4/CD8 split, and those that grew later tilted toward CD4+. Specificity for SARS-CoV-2 was not confirmed among the second-wave clones peaking on day 37.

cDNA libraries for TCR alpha and TCR beta, carrying sample barcodes and UMIs, came from 5'RACE with constant-segment primers. TCRdb re-derived calls from the 5' RACE reads in MiXCR, one entry per CDR3 protein. In the table there are about 310,000 distinct CDR3 sequences, more than 15% of which are singletons. CDR3 length: 13 amino acids. The chain has TRBV3-2 and TRBJ1-5. TRBV3-2 is designated a pseudogene. Sequencing input: PBMCs or a T cell subset sorted from them (not recorded which). The TCR was taken from a man aged 18 to 29 who had mild COVID-19 (a few samples of this study predate the infection). Cell type and time point are not known. The CDR3 spells CASSHWSNQPQHF. DNA for the CDR3: TGTGCCAGCAGCCACTGGAGCAATCAGCCCCAGCATTTT.